This T cell receptor beta chain was profiled in a study of blood T cell repertoires in COVID-19. About the study: T cells, B-cell-depleted T cells, or PBMCs provided the cDNA or gDNA that served as material.

This clone was detected a few times. Original processing methods: Reference gene primer amplification gave estimated nucleated cell counts. Using immunoSEQ multiplex PCR, the repertoire was profiled, and TCRdb retains in-frame clones only, with some absent. V and J calls and clone size are given by that table; D and trimming were obtained from the DNA. Among more than 100,000 clones listed, about two thirds were seen once. Germline assignment: CDR1 ENHRY and CDR2 SYGVKD. The CDR3 contains 14 residues. V was clipped by 6 bases and J by 2 bases; unmatched bases: 3. The chain uses TRBV10-3 and TRBJ2-7; TRBD1 matches at 11 bases. The origin of this receptor is a human donor with acute or convalescent COVID-19. The donor label of this sample is uncertain. Sequenced: peripheral blood. The CDR3 reads CAISTGQGAYEQYV. DNA of the CDR3: TGTGCCATCAGCACGGGACAGGGGGCCTACGAGCAGTACGTC.